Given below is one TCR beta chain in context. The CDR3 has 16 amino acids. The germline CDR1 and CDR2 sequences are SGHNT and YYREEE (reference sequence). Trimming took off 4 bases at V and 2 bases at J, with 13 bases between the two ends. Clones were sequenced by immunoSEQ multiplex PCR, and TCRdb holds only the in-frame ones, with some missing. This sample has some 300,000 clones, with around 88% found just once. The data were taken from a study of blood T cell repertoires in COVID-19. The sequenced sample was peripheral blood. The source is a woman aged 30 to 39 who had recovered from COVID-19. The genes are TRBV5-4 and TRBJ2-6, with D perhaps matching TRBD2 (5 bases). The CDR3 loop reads CASSGRGNPGANVLTF. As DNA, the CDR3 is TGTGCCAGCAGCGGTCGGGGTAACCCTGGGGCCAACGTCCTGACTTTC.